This T cell receptor beta chain emerged from a study of T cells in Graves' hyperthyroidism and ophthalmopathy. In its sample, this clonotype was seen many times. What was amplified from RNA transcripts were TCR beta CDR3 regions. HTBI primers were the set used in a first-round RT-PCR of the TCR CDR3. TCRdb re-analysed the multiplex PCR reads in MiXCR, keeping a single row per CDR3 protein. The sample has over 500,000 distinct CDR3 sequences, 17% seen once. J lost 4 bases, V lost 0 bases, and 4 bases had no gene match. The germline gives CDR1 DFQATT, CDR2 SNEGSKA (reference sequence). There are 15 residues in the CDR3.

The rearrangement joins TRBV20-1 to TRBJ2-1; 9 bases are a match to TRBD2. The sample taken for sequencing was blood. The sequence was collected from a woman aged 18-29 years with Graves' ophthalmopathy. The CDR3 protein is CSAREIAGEYNEQFF. The CDR3 DNA sequence: TGCAGTGCTAGAGAAATAGCGGGGGAATACAATGAGCAGTTCTTC.